The 14 T cell receptor beta chains below were found in one sample sequenced in a study of response to subunit inactivated influenza vaccine listed by TCRdb under 2018. Receptors were amplified or captured by RT-PCR. TCRdb names Illumina HiSeq 2500 as the instrument used. Using fastp trimming at Q25 and MiXCR clonotype assembly, TCRdb reanalyzed the public sequencing data and kept in-frame beta chains. Merged by CDR3 protein, the rows form single entries marked with the most common genes and DNA. The sample records some 480,000 distinct CDR3 sequences, approximately 10% of which are singletons. 10% to 15% of the sample lies in the top ten. The sample's time point, from its label and the paper: 45 days after influenza vaccine administration. The starting material was PBMCs from blood, obtained 35 to 45 days after vaccination. All receptors derive from a man aged 45-65 years who received an inactivated influenza vaccine. Donor details come from another sample of the same person, matched by shared clones.

The chain carries TRBV10-3 and TRBJ2-6; D uncertain. Germline-derived CDR1 and CDR2 are ENHRY and SYGVKD. This CDR3 spans 14 amino acids. Trimming pared 10 bases from V and 0 bases from J, leaving 10 bases between. Here the CDR3 reads CATAENSGANVLTF. In DNA form, the CDR3 reads TGTGCCACCGCAGAGAACTCTGGGGCCAACGTCCTGACTTTC.

This clonotype came up a few times. The chain has TRBV12-3 or TRBV12-4 and TRBJ2-7; perhaps D is TRBD1 or TRBD2 (5 bases each). This CDR3 contains 13 residues. Deletions cut 0 bases from V and 6 bases from J, with 9 bases between. CDR3 residues: CASSLAIGGEQYF. For the CDR3, the DNA is TGTGCCAGCAGTTTAGCGATTGGGGGCGAGCAGTACTTC.

The chain uses TRBV12-3 or TRBV12-4 and TRBJ1-1; D uncertain. The CDR3 sequence is 12 residues long. The V and J ends lost 6 bases and 10 bases respectively, with 15 bases between them. The CDR3 bases are TGTGCCAGCAGCCGCGGCCACCCTGGAGCTTTCTTT. Translating gives CASSRGHPGAFF.

V and J are TRBV27 and TRBJ2-2; TRBD2 aligns across 11 bases. V was clipped by 1 base and J by 4 bases; unmatched bases: 2. The CDR3 extends over 16 amino acids. In germline, CDR1 is MNHEY, CDR2 SMNVEV (reference sequence). The CDR3 loop is CASSLFLAGGTGELFF. CDR3 coding DNA: TGTGCCAGCAGTTTATTCCTAGCGGGAGGCACCGGGGAGCTGTTTTTT.

The chain couples TRBV5-1 to TRBJ2-1; a possible D gene is TRBD2 (6 bases). Trimming stripped 0 bases from V and 7 bases from J, with 14 bases between. The CDR3 consists of 15 residues. Germline lookup yields CDR1 SGHRS and CDR2 YFSETQ. This chain's CDR3 is CASSLDSGGGNEQFF. The CDR3 bases are TGCGCCAGCAGCTTGGATAGCGGAGGCGGGAATGAGCAGTTCTTC.

This clonotype was counted at least ten times. The rearrangement uses TRBV20-1 and TRBJ2-6, with 11 bases lining up with TRBD1. From germline, CDR1 is DFQATT and CDR2 SNEGSKA (reference sequence). V lost 8 bases and J lost 2; bases outside the gene matches: 5. CDR3 length equals 15 residues. The CDR3 sequence is CSLGQGGPGANVLTF. The CDR3 DNA reads TGCAGTTTGGGACAGGGGGGACCTGGGGCCAACGTCCTGACTTTC.

This clonotype was counted at least ten times. The V and J genes are TRBV5-1 and TRBJ2-5, with D tentatively TRBD2 (6 bases). V shed 2 bases and J shed 5 bases, with 10 bases lying between them. The CDR3 runs to 13 residues. Per germline, CDR1 SGHRS and CDR2 YFSETQ. For the CDR3, the DNA is TGCGCCAGCAGCTTTACTAGCATGGAGACCCAGTACTTC. As protein: CASSFTSMETQYF.

This clonotype was seen at least ten times. The rearrangement joins TRBV12-3 or TRBV12-4 to TRBJ2-1, with TRBD2 matching 7 bases. The ends lost 6 bases at V and 7 bases at J; junction bases unmatched: 3. The CDR3 loop spans 12 amino acids. The CDR3 DNA reads TGTGCCAGCAGGCGGACTAGGAATGAGCAGTTCTTC. Its protein is CASRRTRNEQFF.

This clonotype was detected many times. The chain employs TRBV5-1 and TRBJ2-7; 8 bases line up with TRBD1. V gave up 4 bases and J gave up 0 bases; unmatched junction bases: 9. This CDR3 is 16 amino acids long. Per the germline V gene, CDR1 is SGHRS and CDR2 is YFSETQ. The CDR3 region is CASSRKDRGLSYEQYF. CDR3 DNA: TGCGCCAGCAGCAGAAAAGACAGGGGTCTCTCCTACGAGCAGTACTTC.

This clonotype was seen ten or more times. The genes are TRBV7-2 and TRBJ2-3; possibly TRBD1 for D (6 bases). With 0 bases removed from V and 4 bases from J, the gap between germline ends came to 11 bases. The germline gives CDR1 SGHTA, CDR2 FQGNSA. This CDR3 is 15 amino acids long. CDR3 DNA sequence: TGTGCCAGCAGCTTAGCCTCAGGGGATTCAGATACGCAGTATTTT. As protein: CASSLASGDSDTQYF.

This clonotype was found once. V is TRBV9 and J is TRBJ2-3; 12 bases align to TRBD1. V shed 4 bases and J 6 bases; nucleotides not matched to a gene: 9. CDR1 and CDR2 (germline): SGDLS, YYNGEE. CDR3 length: 16 amino acids. CDR3 loop: CASSFTPGQGADTQYF. CDR3 in DNA: TGTGCCAGCAGCTTTACACCGGGACAGGGGGCGGATACGCAGTATTTT.

The chain recombines TRBV6-1 with TRBJ2-7, with 13 nucleotides matching TRBD2. There are 16 residues in the CDR3. V dropped 6 bases and J dropped 7; count of bases not matched to a gene: 12. Germline V lookup: CDR1 MNHNS, CDR2 SASEGT. CDR3 residues: CASSPGLAGSGREQYF. For the CDR3, the DNA is TGTGCCAGCAGCCCGGGACTAGCGGGAAGTGGTAGAGAGCAGTACTTC.

The chain recombines TRBV28 with TRBJ2-1; D ambiguous. The CDR3 is 16 amino acids. Trimming cost V 3 bases and J 7 bases, with 19 bases left between them. Germline V gene lookup returns CDR1 MDHEN and CDR2 SYDVKM. The chain's CDR3 is CASSFPASGPYNEQFF. The CDR3, as DNA: TGTGCCAGCAGTTTCCCCGCCTCCGGGCCTTATAATGAGCAGTTCTTC.

This chain joins TRBV12-3 or TRBV12-4 and TRBJ2-6; the D is unclear. Trimming stripped 6 bases from V and 4 bases from J, with 7 bases between. The CDR3 loop spans 13 amino acids. The DNA of the CDR3 is TGTGCCAGCAGGGCGGCCGGGGCCAACGTCCTGACTTTC. It specifies CASRAAGANVLTF.